Each of the 17 T cell receptor beta chains below was sequenced from the same sample in a study of regulatory T cells in long-lasting Graves disease. Arm-PCR with iRepertoire HTBI primers amplified the CDR3 regions for these TCR beta libraries. TCRdb analysed the multiplex PCR reads with MiXCR anew, one entry per CDR3 protein. The sample lists around 480,000 distinct CDR3 sequences; 15% to 20% were seen once. The time point denotes: newly diagnosed GD, antithyroid drugs for less than 3 months. After RNA was extracted from PBMCs, the TCR library was made from it. The same specimen was also included in a second study, on T cells in Graves' hyperthyroidism and ophthalmopathy.

The sample consisted of peripheral blood mononuclear cells (PBMCs), taken at new diagnosis, from a patient treated with antithyroid drugs. Source of these receptors: a woman aged 40-65 years with Graves disease.

In this sample, this clonotype turned up a few times. The chain uses TRBV15 and TRBJ1-1; unclear D gene. This CDR3 is 13 amino acids long. With 1 base removed from V and 6 bases from J, the gap between germline ends came to 9 bases. Germline V gene lookup returns CDR1 LNHNV and CDR2 YYDKDF (reference sequence). The CDR3 nucleotides read TGTGCCACCAGCAGAGCGGAGGGAGCTGAAGCTTTCTTT. Amino acid sequence: CATSRAEGAEAFF. Combining the CDR3 with reference TRBV15 and TRBJ1-1 gives the whole variable domain DAMVIQNPRYQVTQFGKPVTLSCSQTLNHNVMYWYQQKSSQAPKLLFHYYDKDFNNEADTPDNFQSRRPNTSFCFLDIRSPGLGDTAMYLCATSRAEGAEAFFGQGTRLTVV.

The chain combines TRBV30 with TRBJ1-5; D remains unclear. Germline lookup yields CDR1 GTSNPN and CDR2 SVGIG (reference sequence). The CDR3 sequence is 12 residues long. V lost 5 bases to trimming and J lost 7 bases, with 12 bases between them. DNA of the CDR3: TGTGCCTGGGCAGCCGGGGAGCAGCCCCAGCATTTT. Translating it yields CAWAAGEQPQHF.

The chain is built from TRBV9 and TRBJ1-2; D may be TRBD1 (5 bases). Germline CDR1 and CDR2: SGDLS and YYNGEE. Deletions cut 2 bases from V and 2 bases from J, with 7 bases between. The CDR3 runs to 13 residues. The CDR3 loop reads CASSVGENYGYTF. Here the CDR3 DNA reads TGTGCCAGCAGCGTGGGGGAAAACTATGGCTACACCTTC.

This clonotype was recorded only once. A much larger clone lies a single base off, so this may be a read error. The rearrangement joins TRBV20-1 to TRBJ1-4, with 7 bases fitting TRBD1. The CDR3 is made up of 14 amino acids. Germline loops: CDR1 DFQATT, CDR2 SNEGSKA (reference sequence). The DNA for the CDR3 is TGCTGTGCTTTCAACCTCAAGGACAGGTCAAAACTGTTTTTT. It codes for CCAFNLKDRSKLFF.

This clonotype showed up many times. The rearrangement links TRBV2 to TRBJ2-7; D not resolved. The ends were cut back, 5 bases at V and 0 bases at J, with 2 bases in the middle. The CDR3 consists of 11 residues. Germline V lookup: CDR1 SNHLY, CDR2 FYNNEI. Here the CDR3 reads CASSNSYEQYF. As DNA, the CDR3 is TGTGCCAGCAGTAACTCCTACGAGCAGTACTTC.

V gene TRBV6-1 combines with J gene TRBJ2-2, with 7 bases identical to TRBD1. J gave up 6 bases and V 7 bases, and 8 bases lay outside the gene matches. CDR3 length equals 14 residues. Germline-derived CDR1 and CDR2 are MNHNS and SASEGT. This CDR3 is CASTVQGVSGELFF. The CDR3 bases are TGTGCCAGCACGGTTCAGGGGGTCTCCGGGGAGCTGTTTTTT.

The table lists this clonotype with a few counts. The rearrangement links TRBV27 to TRBJ1-5; a possible D gene is TRBD1 (5 bases). The V end lost 10 bases, the J end lost 1 base, and 17 bases lay between the germline ends. Per the germline V gene, CDR1 is MNHEY and CDR2 is SMNVEV (reference sequence). The CDR3 consists of 15 residues. DNA for the CDR3: TGTGCCACCCGAGCAGGGAGCGGGAGCAATCAGCCCCAGCATTTT. This encodes CATRAGSGSNQPQHF.

This clonotype was observed at least ten times. The genes are TRBV7-8 and TRBJ1-5, with 7 bases identical to TRBD1. The CDR3 has 16 residues. V lost 0 bases and J lost 2; bases outside the gene matches: 4. Germline V gene data show CDR1 as SGHVS and CDR2 as FQNEAQ. The CDR3 is CASSLAPRGGNQPQHF. Written as DNA, the CDR3 is TGTGCCAGCAGCTTAGCTCCCAGGGGGGGCAATCAGCCCCAGCATTTT.

Regarding this clonotype: A read error may produce the germline difference seen at one junction end. This chain uses TRBV30 with TRBJ2-7; a possible D gene is TRBD2 (6 bases). The CDR3 runs 14 residues. In germline, CDR1 is GTSNPN, CDR2 SVGIG (reference sequence). CDR3 sequence reads: CASSSPGRGDEQHF. As DNA, the CDR3 is TGTGCCTCCTCCTCCCCCGGGCGGGGCGACGAGCAGCACTTC. The full variable domain, completed using reference TRBV30 and TRBJ2-7, is SQTIHQWPATLVQPVGSPLSLECTVEGTSNPNLYWYRQAAGRGLQLLFYSVGIGQISSEVPQNLSASRPQDRQFILSSKKLLLSDSGFYLCASSSPGRGDEQHFGPGTRLTVT.

This chain links TRBV6-2 or TRBV6-3 with TRBJ2-7; TRBD1 aligns across 7 bases. The CDR3 runs to 13 residues. Germline values: CDR1 MNHEY, CDR2 SVGEGT. V lost 5 bases to trimming and J lost 3 bases; unmatched junction nucleotides: 4. CDR3 bases: TGTGCCAGCAGTACGGACAGGTACTACGAGCAGTACTTC. This translates into CASSTDRYYEQYF.

This clonotype was found a few times. The gene calls are TRBV6-1 and TRBJ1-3, with TRBD1 as a possible D gene (5 bases). The CDR3 contains 16 residues. From germline, CDR1 is MNHNS and CDR2 SASEGT. Trimming took off 10 bases at V and 0 bases at J, with 19 bases between the two ends. The CDR3 here is CATSTVGGHSGNTIYF. The CDR3 DNA sequence: TGTGCCACGTCTACGGTCGGCGGACACTCTGGAAACACCATATATTTT.

This clonotype was detected only a few times. This rearrangement joins TRBV10-3 to TRBJ1-2; D is undetermined. Germline V gene data show CDR1 as ENHRY and CDR2 as SYGVKD. V lost 3 bases, J lost 5 bases, and 13 bases lay in between. This CDR3 is built from 14 residues. CDR3 bases: TGTGCCATCAGTGATGCGGGCAACCTTTATGGCTACACCTTC. It codes for CAISDAGNLYGYTF.

This clonotype has a handful of counts. A much larger clonotype is one base distant, so this may be a read error. No conserved phenylalanine or tryptophan is present at the end of the CDR3, so a read error is the likely explanation. The V gene is TRBV2, the J gene TRBJ2-7; D assignment may be TRBD1 or TRBD2 (7 bases each). V shed 6 bases and J shed 3 bases, with 18 bases lying between them. This CDR3 has 15 amino acids. CDR1 is SNHLY, CDR2 FYNNEI, per germline. CDR3 coding DNA: TGTGCCAGCAGCGAGACAGGGAGGGCAATCTACGAGCAGTACCTC. The encoded protein is CASSETGRAIYEQYL.

This clonotype was counted between two and nine times. The V gene is TRBV19, the J gene TRBJ2-3; possibly TRBD2 for D (6 bases). This CDR3 has 13 amino acids. V was shortened by 10 bases and J by 1 base, with 12 bases between the two germline ends. Germline V gene sequence: CDR1 LNHDA, CDR2 SQIVND (reference sequence). The CDR3 loop reads CATGRGRTDTQYF. The CDR3 coding sequence is TGTGCCACCGGGCGGGGCCGCACAGATACGCAGTATTTT.

This clonotype showed up just a few times. This chain links TRBV30 with TRBJ2-6; D call uncertain. Germline V gene sequence: CDR1 GTSNPN, CDR2 SVGIG (reference sequence). V lost 1 base and J 2 bases, leaving 9 bases between the germline ends. CDR3 length: 15 residues. CDR3 amino acids: CAWSALLTGANVLTF. The CDR3 DNA reads TGTGCCTGGAGTGCCCTACTGACTGGGGCCAACGTCCTGACTTTC.

In this sample, this clonotype turned up a few times. The rearrangement joins TRBV7-2 to TRBJ2-1, with 7 bases identical to TRBD1. Germline CDR1 and CDR2: SGHTA and FQGNSA. The V gene end was trimmed by 5 bases and the J gene end by 1 base; junction bases not matched to a gene: 5. This CDR3 has 15 amino acids. The CDR3, as DNA: TGTGCCAGCAGCGGAACAGGGGTTTCCTACAATGAGCAGTTCTTC. Amino acid sequence: CASSGTGVSYNEQFF.

Only a few counts were recorded for this clonotype. CDR3 in amino acids: CASSPDGRAGNTIYF. CDR3 bases: TGCGCCAGCAGCCCGGACGGCAGGGCTGGAAACACCATATATTTT. V usage is TRBV5-1 and J usage is TRBJ1-3; the D gene is possibly TRBD1 (5 bases). Germline CDR1 is SGHRS and CDR2 is YFSETQ. The CDR3 has 15 residues. The germline V and J ends were trimmed by 4 bases and 2 bases, with 13 bases remaining between them.